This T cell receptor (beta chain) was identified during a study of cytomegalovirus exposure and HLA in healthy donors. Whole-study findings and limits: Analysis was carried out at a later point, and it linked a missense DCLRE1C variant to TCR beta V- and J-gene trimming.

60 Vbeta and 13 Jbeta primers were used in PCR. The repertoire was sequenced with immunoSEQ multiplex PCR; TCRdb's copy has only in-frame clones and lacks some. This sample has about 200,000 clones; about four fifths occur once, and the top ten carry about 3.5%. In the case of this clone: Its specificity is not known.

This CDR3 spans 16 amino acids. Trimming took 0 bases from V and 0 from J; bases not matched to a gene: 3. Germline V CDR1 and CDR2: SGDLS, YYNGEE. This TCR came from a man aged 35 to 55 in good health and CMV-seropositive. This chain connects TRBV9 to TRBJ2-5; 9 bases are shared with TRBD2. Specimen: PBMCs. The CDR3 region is CASSVGGGADQETQYF. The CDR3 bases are TGTGCCAGCAGCGTAGGCGGGGGGGCAGACCAAGAGACCCAGTACTTC.